The 4 T cell receptor beta chains listed next were all sequenced from one sample in a study of breast tumors, draining lymph nodes, adjacent tissues. Axillary draining lymph nodes of breast cancer patients supplied the node samples. TCRdb independently ran MiXCR on the multiplex PCR reads; one entry per CDR3 protein. The sample contains 150,000 to 200,000 distinct CDR3 sequences, 30% to 35% of which appear only once. Material: axillary lymph node tissue. The receptor set was obtained from a female donor with breast cancer. Some clones in this sample may be carry-over from other donors' samples.

This clonotype was seen repeatedly, ten times or more. The V gene is TRBV30, the J gene TRBJ2-7; tentative D call: TRBD2 (7 bases). CDR3 length: 16 amino acids. Germline V gene sequence: CDR1 GTSNPN, CDR2 SVGIG (reference sequence). V shed 1 base and J shed 2 bases, with 18 bases lying between them. In DNA form, the CDR3 reads TGTGCCTGGAGTGGTGGGGAGGGGGGGGGTGCCTACGAGCAGTACTTC. It codes for CAWSGGEGGGAYEQYF.

The sample holds many counts of this clonotype. This sequence joins TRBV7-3 and TRBJ2-2; weak D call: TRBD2 (6 bases). Germline V gives CDR1 SGHTA, CDR2 FQGTGA. V lost 6 bases, J lost 2 bases, and 10 bases lay in between. The CDR3 loop spans 14 amino acids. In DNA form, the CDR3 reads TGTGCCAGCAGTCCCGGGACTAACACCGGGGAGCTGTTTTTT. Its translation is CASSPGTNTGELFF.

Points on this clonotype: Without the conserved terminal phenylalanine or tryptophan, this CDR3 likely stems from a read error. Written as DNA, the CDR3 is TGTGCCAGCAGTTACTCAAGCGGGGCTGGTAGTTCACCCCTCCACCTT. Amino acids: CASSYSSGAGSSPLHL. The V and J genes are TRBV6-5 and TRBJ1-6, with D possibly being TRBD1 (5 bases). Germline V gene sequence: CDR1 MNHEY, CDR2 SVGAGI. Trimming took off 0 bases at V and 9 bases at J, with 15 bases between the two ends. The CDR3 length is 16 residues.

This clonotype was recorded at least ten times. The chain has TRBV30 and TRBJ2-1; D ambiguous. V was clipped by 6 bases and J by 2 bases, with 8 bases between them. There are 12 residues in the CDR3. Germline loops: CDR1 GTSNPN, CDR2 SVGIG (reference sequence). The CDR3 coding sequence is TGTGCCTGCGGTCTGGCCTACAATGAGCAGTTCTTC. Translated: CACGLAYNEQFF.